One and the same sample provided the 26 T cell receptor beta chains below, sequenced in a study of identical twins. MiXCR, applied by TCRdb to the 5' RACE reads, yields one record per CDR3 protein. The data hold 700,000 or so distinct CDR3 sequences, with under 9% observed a single time. This sample also appeared in a second study, on yellow fever vaccine responses in identical twins.

The sample taken for sequencing was PBMCs. These TCRs come from a woman aged 18-29 years in good health.

The V and J genes are TRBV6-4 and TRBJ2-1; 9 bases are a match to TRBD2. The CDR3 is made up of 16 amino acids. Losses at the gene ends were 4 bases for V and 0 bases for J; bases not matched to a gene: 4. Germline lookup yields CDR1 MRHNA and CDR2 SNTAGT. The CDR3 sequence: CASSGTSAISYNEQFF. The CDR3 DNA reads TGTGCCAGCAGTGGGACTAGCGCTATCTCCTACAATGAGCAGTTCTTC.

The table lists this clonotype with many counts. The chain has TRBV12-3 or TRBV12-4 and TRBJ2-1, with 8 bases identical to TRBD1. The CDR3 contains 15 residues. V was clipped by 5 bases and J by 6 bases; unmatched bases: 9. For the CDR3, the DNA is TGTGCCAGCAGTGCCGGGACAGGTTCGTTCAATGAGCAGTTCTTC. It translates to CASSAGTGSFNEQFF.

This chain links TRBV7-6 with TRBJ1-4; no firm D call. Deletions cut 1 base from V and 8 bases from J, with 17 bases between. There are 16 residues in the CDR3. Germline CDR1 SGHVS, CDR2 FNYEAQ. The CDR3 DNA reads TGTGCCAGCAGCTTAGGAGGTGGGCCTGGCGGGGAAAAACTGTTTTTT. Residues: CASSLGGGPGGEKLFF.

V gene TRBV7-6 combines with J gene TRBJ2-5; 12 bases fit TRBD2. The CDR3 is made up of 15 amino acids. Germline V CDR1 and CDR2: SGHVS, FNYEAQ. V shed 5 bases, J shed 7 bases, and the junction held 8 bases outside the gene matches. CDR3 bases: TGTGCCAGCAGCCCGATGACTAGCGGGAGCCGGACCCAGTACTTC. It codes for CASSPMTSGSRTQYF.

The rearrangement links TRBV2 to TRBJ2-5; TRBD1 is a possible D gene (5 bases). V was cut by 8 bases and J by 1 base, with 14 bases left in between. Germline V gives CDR1 SNHLY, CDR2 FYNNEI. CDR3 length: 14 amino acids. This CDR3 reads CASASLRGQETQYF. In DNA, the CDR3 is TGTGCCAGCGCGTCATTAAGGGGCCAAGAGACCCAGTACTTC.

The sample holds many counts of this clonotype. The rearrangement joins TRBV12-3 or TRBV12-4 to TRBJ2-7; 8 bases match TRBD1. The CDR3 sequence is 13 residues long. The V gene end was trimmed by 4 bases and the J gene end by 7 bases; junction bases not matched to a gene: 6. In nucleotides, the CDR3 is TGTGCCAGCAGTTACTCAACAGGGGGGGAGCAGTACTTC. It specifies CASSYSTGGEQYF.

This clonotype has a count of ten or more. The genes are TRBV28 and TRBJ2-1, with 7 bases that match TRBD2. Germline CDR1 is MDHEN and CDR2 is SYDVKM. The CDR3 is 15 amino acids. The junction had 8 bases not matched to a gene; V was cut back by 3 bases and J by 6 bases. The CDR3 region has the DNA TGTGCCAGCAGTTTCATGCGGGAGAGGGTCAATGAGCAGTTCTTC. Translation gives CASSFMRERVNEQFF.

This clonotype was seen at least ten times. This chain connects TRBV29-1 to TRBJ2-1; the match to TRBD1 covers 9 bases. The germline gives CDR1 SQVTM, CDR2 ANQGSEA. The CDR3 runs to 13 residues. The V and J ends lost 7 bases and 2 bases, in that order; junction bases with no gene match: 3. This CDR3 reads CSARQGAYNEQFF. CDR3 in DNA: TGCAGCGCTCGACAGGGGGCCTACAATGAGCAGTTCTTC.

This chain joins TRBV19 and TRBJ1-2, with 7 bases identical to TRBD1. The CDR3 has 14 amino acids. V dropped 2 bases and J dropped 3; count of bases not matched to a gene: 3. Germline V lookup: CDR1 LNHDA, CDR2 SQIVND (reference sequence). CDR3 DNA sequence: TGTGCCAGTAGTATACCAGACAGGGACTATGGCTACACCTTC. Amino acids: CASSIPDRDYGYTF.

J is TRBJ2-7 and V is TRBV27; D might be TRBD1 (5 bases). Per the germline V gene, CDR1 is MNHEY and CDR2 is SMNVEV (reference sequence). Trimming took 2 bases from V and 3 from J, leaving 14 bases between them. The CDR3 runs 15 residues. The CDR3, as DNA: TGTGCCAGCAGTTTAGGACATCAGCCCAGCTACGAGCAGTACTTC. Translating gives CASSLGHQPSYEQYF.

This chain joins TRBV21-1 and TRBJ2-1; the D call in the table, TRBD2, was not verified against the DNA. TRBV21-1 is a pseudogene locus. The CDR3 has 17 residues. The DNA of the CDR3 is TGTGCCAGCAGCACTGATGAGGAGCGGGATACCCTCAATGAGCAGTTCTTC. Residues: CASSTDEERDTLNEQFF.

The chain is built from TRBV20-1 and TRBJ2-1, with D hard to call. The CDR3 consists of 8 residues. The V end was cut by 8 bases, the J end by 9 bases, with 5 bases between. From germline, CDR1 is DFQATT and CDR2 SNEGSKA (reference sequence). This CDR3 reads CSLGEQFF. The CDR3 region has the DNA TGCAGTCTGGGTGAGCAGTTCTTC.

This clonotype has a count of ten or more. V usage is TRBV28 and J usage is TRBJ2-7; 10 bases match TRBD2. Looked up from germline, CDR1 is MDHEN and CDR2 is SYDVKM. V lost 3 bases and J lost 1; bases outside the gene matches: 0. The CDR3 runs 14 residues. The CDR3 DNA follows: TGTGCCAGCAGTTTTAGCGGGAGGTCCTACGAGCAGTACTTC. Its translation: CASSFSGRSYEQYF.

In its sample, this clonotype was seen many times. J is TRBJ2-5 and V is TRBV4-1; 9 bases map to TRBD2. Trimming at V came to 1 base and at J to 3 bases, leaving 12 bases not matched to a gene. This CDR3 comprises 18 residues. Germline V gene data show CDR1 as MGHRA and CDR2 as YSYEKL. For the CDR3, the DNA is TGCGCCAGCAGCCAAGTTAATATGGGTCTAGCGGGGAAAGAGACCCAGTACTTC. Translated: CASSQVNMGLAGKETQYF.

This clonotype came up many times. The chain is built from TRBV7-9 and TRBJ2-1; perhaps TRBD1 as D (6 bases). Germline CDR1 and CDR2: SEHNR and FQNEAQ (reference sequence). The ends were cut back, 5 bases at V and 4 bases at J, with 15 bases in the middle. The CDR3 covers 15 residues. The DNA for the CDR3 is TGTGCCAGCAGCCAGGGACAACAAATTTACAATGAGCAGTTCTTC. It yields the protein CASSQGQQIYNEQFF.

V and J are TRBV20-1 and TRBJ2-7; 13 positions agree with TRBD2. The CDR3 sequence is 14 residues long. Trimming cost V 6 bases and J 3 bases; bases outside gene matches: 5. CDR1 DFQATT and CDR2 SNEGSKA come from the germline V gene (reference sequence). The CDR3 bases are TGCAGTGCGGAGGGACTAGCGGGGATCTACGAGCAGTACTTC. Protein product: CSAEGLAGIYEQYF.

This clonotype was counted a few times. The genes are TRBV9 and TRBJ2-1, with 10 bases identical to TRBD2. This CDR3 comprises 20 residues. CDR1 SGDLS and CDR2 YYNGEE come from the germline V gene. The V segment lost 4 bases and the J segment 0 bases; nucleotides outside the gene matches: 16. DNA for the CDR3: TGTGCCAGCAGCTCACCCCACCCGCTAGCGGGGGTAAGCTCCTACAATGAGCAGTTCTTC. Its protein product is CASSSPHPLAGVSSYNEQFF.

There are a few counts of this clonotype. The chain is built from TRBV9 and TRBJ2-3; 10 positions agree with TRBD2. Germline trimming cut 0 bases from V and 1 base from J; bases unmatched to any gene: 14. Germline V gene sequence: CDR1 SGDLS, CDR2 YYNGEE. The CDR3 is 20 residues long. The CDR3 coding sequence is TGTGCCAGCAGCGTAGCTGTAGCGGGGGGATCCCTCCCTGGCACAGATACGCAGTATTTT. Amino acids: CASSVAVAGGSLPGTDTQYF. Variable domain in full (rest from reference TRBV9 and TRBJ2-3): DSGVTQTPKHLITATGQRVTLRCSPRSGDLSVYWYQQSLDQGLQFLIQYYNGEERAKGNILERFSAQQFPDLHSELNLSSLELGDSALYFCASSVAVAGGSLPGTDTQYFGPGTRLTVL.

This clonotype was picked up a small number of times. The chain carries TRBV20-1 and TRBJ2-3; perhaps TRBD1 as D (6 bases). V lost 3 bases and J 2 bases, leaving 21 bases between the germline ends. CDR1 is DFQATT and CDR2 is SNEGSKA in the germline V gene (reference sequence). The CDR3 length is 17 residues. CDR3: CSARKPQGIPLTDTQYF. DNA for the CDR3: TGCAGTGCTAGGAAACCTCAGGGGATCCCCCTCACAGATACGCAGTATTTT.

This clonotype has a handful of counts. The chain combines TRBV2 with TRBJ2-2; D remains ambiguous. This CDR3 comprises 14 residues. The V gene's germline CDR1 is SNHLY and CDR2 FYNNEI. V gave up 5 bases and J gave up 1 base, with 8 bases separating them. The chain's CDR3 is CASSYDGNTGELFF. The DNA for the CDR3 is TGTGCCAGCAGTTATGACGGGAACACCGGGGAGCTGTTTTTT.

The chain has TRBV5-1 and TRBJ2-3; D gene uncertain. The CDR3 is made up of 14 amino acids. Germline loops: CDR1 SGHRS, CDR2 YFSETQ. Deletions cut 2 bases from V and 2 bases from J, with 9 bases between. This chain's CDR3 is CASSFKGLTDTQYF. CDR3 bases: TGCGCCAGCAGCTTTAAAGGGCTCACAGATACGCAGTATTTT.

This clonotype was counted only a few times. The chain combines TRBV20-1 with TRBJ2-5; no reliable D call. There are 14 residues in the CDR3. The ends were cut back, 0 bases at V and 2 bases at J, with 10 bases in the middle. Germline V gene lookup returns CDR1 DFQATT and CDR2 SNEGSKA (reference sequence). As DNA, the CDR3 is TGCAGTGCTAGAGATGGTGCAGAACAAGAGACCCAGTACTTC. Its protein is CSARDGAEQETQYF.

This clonotype was recorded a few times. This chain connects TRBV20-1 to TRBJ1-2; D gene unclear. The CDR3 loop spans 14 amino acids. Trimming shortened V by 0 bases and J by 2 bases, and 10 bases separated the two germline ends. In germline, CDR1 is DFQATT, CDR2 SNEGSKA (reference sequence). The CDR3 spells CSARELNSNYGYTF. CDR3 nucleotide sequence: TGCAGTGCTAGAGAACTTAATTCCAACTATGGCTACACCTTC.

The chain uses TRBV5-1 and TRBJ1-3; TRBD1 is a possible D gene (5 bases). Germline lookup yields CDR1 SGHRS and CDR2 YFSETQ. Deletions cut 0 bases from V and 2 bases from J, with 12 bases between. The CDR3 has 16 amino acids. The CDR3 region has the DNA TGCGCCAGCAGCTTGGATCCTGCGGGGGCTGGAAACACCATATATTTT. Translated: CASSLDPAGAGNTIYF.

This clonotype showed up many times. One end of the junction varies from germline; a read error may be responsible. The V and J genes are TRBV11-3 and TRBJ2-7; D gene unclear. The CDR3 runs to 13 residues. Looked up from germline, CDR1 is SGHNT and CDR2 is YENEEA. For the CDR3, the DNA is TGTGCCAGCAGCATAGACTTGCTTGGGGAGCAGTACTTC. It yields the protein CASSIDLLGEQYF. Supplemented by reference TRBV11-3 and TRBJ2-7, the full variable domain reads EAGVVQSPRYKIIEKKQPVAFWCNPISGHNTLYWYLQNLGQGPELLIRYENEEAVDDSQLPKDRFSAERLKGVDSTLKIQPAELGDSAVYLCASSIDLLGEQYFGPGTRLTVT.

The V and J genes are TRBV20-1 and TRBJ2-1, with 11 bases identical to TRBD2. V gave up 5 bases and J gave up 4 bases; unmatched junction bases: 19. This CDR3 contains 19 residues. Germline CDR1 DFQATT, CDR2 SNEGSKA (reference sequence). The CDR3 bases are TGCAGTGCTGACGGTGCTAGCGGGAGGAACCCGGCTCGTTACAATGAGCAGTTCTTC. Translation: CSADGASGRNPARYNEQFF.